Below, 27 T cell receptor beta chains from the same sample are listed, as sequenced in a study of shared clonotypes between healthy human individuals. Assay used: immunoSEQ multiplex PCR; TCRdb lists only in-frame clones, some missing. The sample lists more than 2 million clones, just over 90% seen once, with approximately 1.6% in the top ten. CD45RO-negative cells were positively selected for CCR7, leaving out terminally differentiated effector memory CD45RA+ cells. Sequenced material: naive CD8+ T cells from PBMCs. The receptors here all came from a man in his late teens or twenties in good health. Some clones in this sample may be carry-over from other donors' samples.

The V call is TRBV10-3, the J call TRBJ2-1; possible D gene TRBD1, 5 bases. Germline values: CDR1 ENHRY, CDR2 SYGVKD. Between the trimmed V and J ends, which lost 2 bases and 1 base, there was a span of 15 bases. The CDR3 spans 17 residues. The CDR3 loop is CAISEPTPGASYNEQFF. DNA of the CDR3: TGTGCCATCAGTGAGCCCACCCCTGGGGCATCCTACAATGAGCAGTTCTTC.

This chain connects TRBV11-2 to TRBJ2-1; 7 nucleotides match TRBD2. The CDR3 covers 14 residues. Germline V gene data show CDR1 as SGHAT and CDR2 as FQNNGV. Trimming removed 3 bases from V and 5 bases from J; junction bases left unmatched: 4. CDR3 sequence: CASSFGGVNNEQFF. Here the CDR3 DNA reads TGTGCCAGCAGCTTTGGGGGGGTAAACAATGAGCAGTTCTTC. The full variable domain, with the rest looked up from reference TRBV11-2 and TRBJ2-1, is EAGVAQSPRYKIIEKRQSVAFWCNPISGHATLYWYQQILGQGPKLLIQFQNNGVVDDSQLPKDRFSAERLKGVDSTLKIQPAKLEDSAVYLCASSFGGVNNEQFFGPGTRLTVL.

The chain joins TRBV28 to TRBJ1-5; D gene unclear. The CDR3 runs 13 residues. The V gene's germline CDR1 is MDHEN and CDR2 SYDVKM. V lost 7 bases and J 6 bases, leaving 13 bases between the germline ends. The CDR3: CASTLNLAQPQHF. As DNA, the CDR3 is TGTGCCAGCACCTTGAATCTGGCTCAGCCCCAGCATTTT.

Notes on this clone: Other nucleotide sequences from this sample produce the same CDR3. The chain couples TRBV7-9 to TRBJ2-5, with TRBD2 matching 12 bases. The ends lost 5 bases at V and 4 bases at J; junction bases unmatched: 5. This CDR3 contains 15 residues. CDR1 is SEHNR and CDR2 is FQNEAQ in the germline V gene (reference sequence). The CDR3 DNA sequence: TGTGCCAGCAGCGCGCCGGGACTAGCGGGAGAGACCCAGTACTTC. Protein sequence: CASSAPGLAGETQYF. The whole variable domain, remainder taken from reference TRBV7-9 and TRBJ2-5, is DTGVSQNPRHKITKRGQNVTFRCDPISEHNRLYWYRQTLGQGPEFLTYFQNEAQLEKSRLLSDRFSAERPKGSFSTLEIQRTEQGDSAMYLCASSAPGLAGETQYFGPGTRLLVL.

Comment on this clone: The identical CDR3 is also encoded by other nucleotide sequences in the sample. J is TRBJ2-2 and V is TRBV27; no firm D call. The CDR3 spans 12 residues. CDR1 and CDR2 from the germline V gene are MNHEY and SMNVEV (reference sequence). V lost 3 bases and J 6 bases, leaving 5 bases between the germline ends. CDR3 amino acids: CASSFYSGELFF. The CDR3 DNA reads as TGTGCCAGCAGTTTTTACTCCGGGGAGCTGTTTTTT.

On this clone itself: Other DNA variants within this sample encode the same CDR3. V gene TRBV15 combines with J gene TRBJ2-2, with D perhaps TRBD2 (5 bases). CDR1 and CDR2 (germline): LNHNV, YYDKDF (reference sequence). V shed 3 bases and J shed 2 bases, with 10 bases lying between them. CDR3 length: 15 residues. CDR3 loop: CATSRDRGNTGELFF. The CDR3 DNA reads TGTGCCACCAGCAGGGACCGGGGTAACACCGGGGAGCTGTTTTTT.

J is TRBJ2-2 and V is TRBV7-9; 9 bases align to TRBD1. J lost 4 bases, V lost 1 base, and 13 bases had no gene match. The V gene's germline CDR1 is SEHNR and CDR2 FQNEAQ (reference sequence). The CDR3 consists of 19 residues. The CDR3 region is CASSLGPGMGQGVTGELFF. DNA for the CDR3: TGTGCCAGCAGCTTAGGCCCTGGGATGGGACAGGGAGTCACCGGGGAGCTGTTTTTT.

The chain uses TRBV5-1 and TRBJ2-7; perhaps TRBD2 as D (6 bases). Trimming left V 3 bases short and J 2 bases short, with 18 bases between. The CDR3 sequence is 16 residues long. Germline V gene lookup returns CDR1 SGHRS and CDR2 YFSETQ. Here the CDR3 reads CASSWAGTPTPYEQYF. The DNA for the CDR3 is TGCGCCAGCAGCTGGGCCGGGACTCCGACTCCCTACGAGCAGTACTTC.

CDR3 amino acids: CASSSWTDNYGYTF. As DNA, the CDR3 is TGTGCCAGCAGCTCGTGGACAGATAACTATGGCTACACCTTC. The rearrangement uses TRBV7-8 and TRBJ1-2; possibly TRBD1 for D (6 bases). Germline lookup yields CDR1 SGHVS and CDR2 FQNEAQ. This CDR3 has 14 amino acids. The V end lost 4 bases, the J end lost 1 base, and 10 bases lay between the germline ends.

Notes on this clone: Different DNA sequences within this sample yield the same CDR3. The CDR3: CASSESYGYEQYF. The CDR3 coding sequence is TGCGCCAGCAGTGAGTCCTATGGTTACGAGCAGTACTTC. The chain employs TRBV10-2 and TRBJ2-7; no definite D call. The germline CDR1 and CDR2 sequences are WSHSY and SAAADI. The CDR3 consists of 13 residues. V dropped 0 bases and J dropped 4 bases, with 7 bases sitting between them.

V gene TRBV5-6 combines with J gene TRBJ1-1; D is unclear. This CDR3 comprises 15 residues. Germline values: CDR1 SGHDT, CDR2 YYEEEE. The V and J ends lost 0 bases and 0 bases respectively, with 9 bases between them. DNA for the CDR3: TGTGCCAGCAGCTTGGACAGCATCATGAACACTGAAGCTTTCTTT. It yields the protein CASSLDSIMNTEAFF.

This clone came up once. The gene calls are TRBV5-8 and TRBJ2-3; D might be TRBD1 (5 bases). The V gene's germline CDR1 is SGHTS and CDR2 YDEGEE. This CDR3 contains 13 residues. V lost 0 bases to trimming and J lost 6 bases, with 8 bases between them. The CDR3 bases are TGTGCCAGCAGCTTGGCAGGGATGGATACGCAGTATTTT. Protein: CASSLAGMDTQYF.

V is TRBV7-9 and J is TRBJ2-3, with D perhaps matching TRBD1 or TRBD2 (6 bases each). The CDR3 extends over 16 amino acids. Germline loops: CDR1 SEHNR, CDR2 FQNEAQ (reference sequence). Trimming took off 5 bases at V and 3 bases at J, with 18 bases between the two ends. Here the CDR3 reads CASSRMEGEATDTQYF. The CDR3 bases are TGTGCCAGCAGCCGGATGGAGGGGGAGGCAACAGATACGCAGTATTTT.

The DNA for the CDR3 is TGTGCCAGCAGCTTAGCGGTGGGACAGGGAGATCAGCCCCAGCATTTT. The encoded protein is CASSLAVGQGDQPQHF. The chain uses TRBV7-9 and TRBJ1-5, with 9 bases that match TRBD1. The CDR3 has 16 residues. V dropped 0 bases and J dropped 5; count of bases not matched to a gene: 5. Per germline, CDR1 SEHNR and CDR2 FQNEAQ (reference sequence). The variable domain in full, completed from reference TRBV7-9 and TRBJ1-5, reads DTGVSQNPRHKITKRGQNVTFRCDPISEHNRLYWYRQTLGQGPEFLTYFQNEAQLEKSRLLSDRFSAERPKGSFSTLEIQRTEQGDSAMYLCASSLAVGQGDQPQHFGDGTRLSIL.

The chain is built from TRBV7-2 and TRBJ2-2, with 10 bases fitting TRBD2. Germline CDR1 and CDR2: SGHTA and FQGNSA. V was pared by 5 bases and J by 6 bases, with 12 bases of the junction left unmatched. CDR3 length: 17 amino acids. This CDR3 is CASSPHLAGEKAGELFF. The CDR3 DNA sequence: TGTGCCAGCAGCCCACACCTAGCGGGAGAAAAAGCCGGGGAGCTGTTTTTT.

The chain uses TRBV28 and TRBJ2-5, with 8 nucleotides matching TRBD1. Germline CDR1 is MDHEN and CDR2 is SYDVKM. CDR3 length: 16 residues. The V segment lost 3 bases and the J segment 5 bases; nucleotides outside the gene matches: 11. Here the CDR3 DNA reads TGTGCCAGCAGTTTTGGGGACAGGTTTTTGGGGGAGACCCAGTACTTC. Its translation is CASSFGDRFLGETQYF.

V and J are TRBV10-1 and TRBJ2-1; D remains ambiguous. The CDR3 is 17 amino acids. Trimming took off 2 bases at V and 0 bases at J, with 14 bases between the two ends. Germline V gene sequence: CDR1 WNHNN, CDR2 SYGVQD (reference sequence). The DNA of the CDR3 is TGCGCCAGCAGTGAGGCAGATACTACACCCTCCTACAATGAGCAGTTCTTC. It translates to CASSEADTTPSYNEQFF.

In nucleotides, the CDR3 is TGTGCCAGCAGCTCACAGACAGGGATGAACACTGAAGCTTTCTTT. Protein sequence: CASSSQTGMNTEAFF. The chain is built from TRBV7-3 and TRBJ1-1; 7 bases match TRBD1. The CDR3 has 15 residues. The J segment lost 0 bases and the V segment lost 4 bases, leaving 5 bases of the junction unmatched. The germline CDR1 and CDR2 sequences are SGHTA and FQGTGA.

The CDR3 protein is CASRWGTGELFF. The CDR3 bases are TGTGCCAGCAGGTGGGGGACCGGGGAGCTGTTTTTT. The chain uses TRBV11-2 and TRBJ2-2; either TRBD1 or TRBD2 may supply D (5 bases each). The CDR3 extends over 12 amino acids. The germline CDR1 and CDR2 sequences are SGHAT and FQNNGV. Trimming stripped 6 bases from V and 5 bases from J, with 7 bases between.

In its sample, this clone was seen once. The V call is TRBV28, the J call TRBJ2-7; D gene ambiguous. V shed 3 bases and J shed 6 bases, with 15 bases lying between them. The germline CDR1 and CDR2 sequences are MDHEN and SYDVKM. There are 14 residues in the CDR3. Here the CDR3 DNA reads TGTGCCAGCAGTTTTGGGATAGTATCTCTCGAGCAGTACTTC. This codes for CASSFGIVSLEQYF.

This clone was counted once. This sequence joins TRBV4-3 and TRBJ2-5; the match to TRBD2 covers 7 bases. Germline V lookup: CDR1 LGHNA, CDR2 YSLEER. J gave up 7 bases and V 0 bases, and 8 bases lay outside the gene matches. CDR3 length: 15 amino acids. The CDR3 region has the DNA TGCGCCAGCAGCCAAGAGTCTAGCGGCCCCGTGACCCAGTACTTC. Protein sequence: CASSQESSGPVTQYF.

This rearrangement joins TRBV6-1 to TRBJ2-1; TRBD2 aligns across 14 bases. This CDR3 is 19 amino acids long. The trim removed 4 bases at V and 0 bases at J, leaving 8 bases unmatched. CDR1 is MNHNS and CDR2 is SASEGT in the germline V gene. The CDR3 region is CASSADLGLAGGSYNEQFF. DNA for the CDR3: TGTGCCAGCAGTGCCGACCTAGGACTAGCGGGAGGCTCCTACAATGAGCAGTTCTTC.

The V call is TRBV11-2, the J call TRBJ2-3, with no clear D. Trimming left V 2 bases short and J 2 bases short, with 5 bases between. Germline assignment: CDR1 SGHAT and CDR2 FQNNGV. This CDR3 contains 13 residues. CDR3 loop: CASSLNPTDTQYF. The CDR3 DNA reads TGTGCCAGCAGCTTAAACCCCACAGATACGCAGTATTTT.

Here the CDR3 reads CASSPGQGAIEQYF. The CDR3 nucleotides read TGTGCCAGCAGCCCCGGACAGGGGGCCATCGAGCAGTACTTC. The V gene is TRBV5-6, the J gene TRBJ2-7, with 11 bases lining up with TRBD1. This CDR3 contains 14 residues. Germline lookup yields CDR1 SGHDT and CDR2 YYEEEE. V was pared by 4 bases and J by 6 bases, with 6 bases of the junction left unmatched.

This sequence joins TRBV6-5 and TRBJ1-1, with D possibly being TRBD1 (5 bases). Between the trimmed V and J ends, which lost 3 bases and 0 bases, there was a span of 14 bases. Germline CDR1 and CDR2: MNHEY and SVGAGI. The CDR3 runs 16 residues. This chain's CDR3 is CASSYSRDDLNTEAFF. The CDR3 DNA reads as TGTGCCAGCAGTTATTCCCGGGACGACCTGAACACTGAAGCTTTCTTT.

The genes are TRBV7-9 and TRBJ2-7; tentative D call: TRBD1 (5 bases). The CDR3 has 12 residues. The V end lost 5 bases, the J end lost 5 bases, and 10 bases lay between the germline ends. The germline V gene encodes CDR1 SEHNR and CDR2 FQNEAQ (reference sequence). Written as DNA, the CDR3 is TGTGCCAGCAGCGCAGCCAGGGACGAGCAGTACTTC. Its translation: CASSAARDEQYF. The full variable domain, its missing parts supplied by reference TRBV7-9 and TRBJ2-7, is DTGVSQNPRHKITKRGQNVTFRCDPISEHNRLYWYRQTLGQGPEFLTYFQNEAQLEKSRLLSDRFSAERPKGSFSTLEIQRTEQGDSAMYLCASSAARDEQYFGPGTRLTVT.

The chain couples TRBV10-3 to TRBJ2-7; 7 positions match TRBD1. The CDR3 has 15 residues. Germline V gene data show CDR1 as ENHRY and CDR2 as SYGVKD. V lost 4 bases to trimming and J lost 2 bases; unmatched junction nucleotides: 8. CDR3 region: CAISATTGKAYEQYF. The DNA for the CDR3 is TGTGCCATCAGTGCGACGACAGGGAAGGCCTACGAGCAGTACTTC.